This T cell receptor (beta chain) came from a study of blood T cell repertoires in COVID-19 (dated by TCRdb to 2018 to 2020). Describing the broader study: Samples from collaborators originated in the United States, Italy and Spain and spanned both the acute and convalescent phases of COVID-19. The dataset comprised deeply sampled blood TCRbeta repertoires from subjects exposed to, actively infected with, or recovered from COVID-19. Nearly every sample came with metadata listing a de-identified subject ID, COVID-19 status, age in years and sex. Samples were obtained from the ongoing ImmuneRACE study (first 160 participants) and from over a thousand subjects provided by 6 global collaborators. HLA class I and class II types, where available, came from metadata supplied by the sample provider rather than from assay-based typing. The prospective study material was composed of cDNA or gDNA derived from T cells, B-cell-depleted T cells, or PBMCs. The repertoires were released in a freely available public database meant as a resource for research on the immune response to SARS-CoV-2.

Participants in the prospective study were aged roughly 18 to 100 years, lived in 20 to 30 United States geographic areas, and enrolled through a virtual design. Cohort assignment in the prospective study relied on participant-reported clinical history from a screening survey and a study questionnaire. Recovered participants in ImmuneRACE Cohort 3 were defined as having two consecutive negative NP/OP PCR tests, clearance from a healthcare professional, or resolution of symptoms. Mobile phlebotomists in the prospective study collected whole blood, serum and a nasopharyngeal or oropharyngeal swab from every participant. Participants in the prospective study had the option to provide additional blood draws and questionnaires over an approximately two-month period. Before DNA extraction, blood samples from the prospective study were shipped at room temperature or frozen. A word on this clone: The clone's antigen remains unknown. No much larger clone exists at a distance of one base, and base qualities are not known.

TCRbeta CDR3 regions were amplified from genomic DNA by means of the immunoSEQ Assay, a bias-controlled multiplex PCR. The authors' analysis ran thus. The number of nucleated cells in each sample was estimated by amplification of reference gene primers within the assay. Sequence reads were collapsed and filtered to measure the absolute abundance of every unique TCRbeta CDR3 rearrangement. For each sample, productive Simpson clonality was calculated as the square root of Simpson's diversity index over productive rearrangements. Imported from immuneACCESS, the table was reduced by TCRdb to in-frame sequences with V and J called. These copies leave out some clones; in studies compared against another copy, an unresolved V gene accounts for under half, and the cause of the remainder is not known. V, J and clone size are taken as reported in that table, and D and trimming were inferred from the DNA itself. In this sample the table shows over 300,000 clones, around 89% of which occur a single time. The leading ten clones occupy approximately 9.4% of the sample.

Results and caveats for the whole study, not just this receptor: How much clinical and demographic metadata was included differed by source and by participant, and the metadata was provided uncurated.

Based on the germline V gene, the CDR1 and CDR2 sequences are SNHLY and FYNNEI. Spanning cysteine to phenylalanine, the CDR3 consists of 17 amino acids. The kept DNA is CDR3 alone, 51 bases in frame from the first base. From V the trimming removes 6 bases and from J it removes 1 base, while the gene matches leave 6 bases of the junction unaccounted for. The V gene is TRBV2 and the J gene is TRBJ2-6, and 10 junctional nucleotides match TRBD2. Sequencing was done on a sample of PBMCs or T cells enriched from blood (not recorded which). The receptor was derived from a woman aged 40 to 49 who had recovered from COVID-19. The CDR3 corresponds to CASRTSGFKSGANVLTF. In nucleotides, the sequence is TGTGCCAGCAGGACTAGCGGGTTTAAATCTGGGGCCAACGTCCTGACTTTC. With the rest looked up from the reference TRBV2 and TRBJ2-6 genes rather than sequenced, the full variable domain is EPEVTQTPSHQVTQMGQEVILRCVPISNHLYFYWYRQILGQKVEFLVSFYNNEISEKSEIFDDQFSVERPDGSNFTLKIRSTKLEDSAMYFCASRTSGFKSGANVLTFGAGSRLTVL.